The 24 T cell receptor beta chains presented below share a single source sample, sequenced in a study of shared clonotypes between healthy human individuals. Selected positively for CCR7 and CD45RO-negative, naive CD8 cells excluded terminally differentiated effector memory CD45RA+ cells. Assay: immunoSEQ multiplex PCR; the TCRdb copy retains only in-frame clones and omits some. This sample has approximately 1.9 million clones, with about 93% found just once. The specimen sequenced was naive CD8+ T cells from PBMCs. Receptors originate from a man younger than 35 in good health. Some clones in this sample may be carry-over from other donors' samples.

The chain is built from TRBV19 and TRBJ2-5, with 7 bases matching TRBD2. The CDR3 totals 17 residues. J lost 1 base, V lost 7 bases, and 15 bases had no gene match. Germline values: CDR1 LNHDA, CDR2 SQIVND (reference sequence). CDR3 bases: TGTGCCAGTAAAGGGAGGGTCTCACCACGTTTCCAAGAGACCCAGTACTTC. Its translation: CASKGRVSPRFQETQYF.

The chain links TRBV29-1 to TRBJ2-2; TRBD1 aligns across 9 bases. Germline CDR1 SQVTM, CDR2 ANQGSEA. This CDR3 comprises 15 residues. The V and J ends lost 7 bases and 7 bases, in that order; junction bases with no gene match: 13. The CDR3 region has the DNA TGCAGCGCGTCCCGGGACAGGGAACGGGGCGGGGAGCTGTTTTTT. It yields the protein CSASRDRERGGELFF.

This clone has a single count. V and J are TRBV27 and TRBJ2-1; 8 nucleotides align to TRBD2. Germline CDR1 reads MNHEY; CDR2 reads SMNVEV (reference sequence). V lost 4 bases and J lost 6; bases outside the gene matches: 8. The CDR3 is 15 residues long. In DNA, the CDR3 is TGTGCCAGCAGTTCCGGGACTAGGGAGGTCAATGAGCAGTTCTTC. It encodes CASSSGTREVNEQFF.

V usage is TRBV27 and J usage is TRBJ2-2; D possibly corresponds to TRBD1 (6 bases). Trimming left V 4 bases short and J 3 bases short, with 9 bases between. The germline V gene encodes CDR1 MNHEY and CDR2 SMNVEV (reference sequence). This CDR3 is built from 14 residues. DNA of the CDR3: TGTGCCAGCAGTTCACGACAGGACACCGGGGAGCTGTTTTTT. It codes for CASSSRQDTGELFF.

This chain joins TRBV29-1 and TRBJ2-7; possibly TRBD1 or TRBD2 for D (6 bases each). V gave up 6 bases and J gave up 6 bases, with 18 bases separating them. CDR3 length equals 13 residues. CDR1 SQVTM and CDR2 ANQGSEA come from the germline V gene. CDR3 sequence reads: CSVKGGRGSEQYF. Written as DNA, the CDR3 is TGCAGCGTGAAAGGGGGGCGAGGTTCCGAGCAGTACTTC.

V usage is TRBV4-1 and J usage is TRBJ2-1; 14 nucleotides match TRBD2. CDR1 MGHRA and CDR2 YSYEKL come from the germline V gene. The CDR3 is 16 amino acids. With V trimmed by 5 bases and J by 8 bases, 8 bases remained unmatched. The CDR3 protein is CASSARLAGGPDEQFF. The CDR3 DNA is TGCGCCAGCAGCGCCCGACTAGCGGGAGGGCCTGATGAGCAGTTCTTC.

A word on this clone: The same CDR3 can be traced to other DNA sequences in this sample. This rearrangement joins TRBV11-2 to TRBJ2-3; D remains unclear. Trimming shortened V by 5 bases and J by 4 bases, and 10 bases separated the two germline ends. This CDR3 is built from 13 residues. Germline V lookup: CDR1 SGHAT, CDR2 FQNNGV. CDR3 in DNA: TGTGCCAGCAGCCTAAGTGGGGCAGATACGCAGTATTTT. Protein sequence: CASSLSGADTQYF.

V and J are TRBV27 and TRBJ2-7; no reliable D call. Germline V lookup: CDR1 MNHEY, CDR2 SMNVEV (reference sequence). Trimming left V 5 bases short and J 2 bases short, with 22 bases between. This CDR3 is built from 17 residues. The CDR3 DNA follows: TGTGCCAGCAGTCCCCTCCCTTGGCCCGGAACTACCTACGAGCAGTACTTC. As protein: CASSPLPWPGTTYEQYF.

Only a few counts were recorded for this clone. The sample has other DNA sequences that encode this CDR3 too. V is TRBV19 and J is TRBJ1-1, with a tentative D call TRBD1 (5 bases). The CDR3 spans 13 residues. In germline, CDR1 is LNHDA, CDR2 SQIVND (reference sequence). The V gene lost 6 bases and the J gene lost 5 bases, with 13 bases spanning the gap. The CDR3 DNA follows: TGTGCCAGTAGGGTGGGTAGGGGTACTGAAGCTTTCTTT. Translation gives CASRVGRGTEAFF.

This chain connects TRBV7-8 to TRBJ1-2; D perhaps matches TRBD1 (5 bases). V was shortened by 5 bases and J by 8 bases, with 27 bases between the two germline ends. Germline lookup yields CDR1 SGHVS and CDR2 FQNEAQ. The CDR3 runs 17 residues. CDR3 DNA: TGTGCCAGCAGCCAAAACACGGGGGGTGACCTGGGTCGAGGCTACACCTTC. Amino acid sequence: CASSQNTGGDLGRGYTF.

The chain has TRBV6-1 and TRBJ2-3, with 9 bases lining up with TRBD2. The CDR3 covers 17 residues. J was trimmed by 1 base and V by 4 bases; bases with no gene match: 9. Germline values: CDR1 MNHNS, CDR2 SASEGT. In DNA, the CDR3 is TGTGCCAGCAGTGGGACGGATAGCGGGAGTGGCACAGATACGCAGTATTTT. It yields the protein CASSGTDSGSGTDTQYF.

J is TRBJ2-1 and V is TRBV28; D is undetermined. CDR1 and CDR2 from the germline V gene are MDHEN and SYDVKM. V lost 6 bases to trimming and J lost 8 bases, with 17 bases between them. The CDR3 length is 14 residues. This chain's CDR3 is CASRLLTKTHEQFF. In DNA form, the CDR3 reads TGTGCCAGCAGACTGTTGACAAAGACCCATGAGCAGTTCTTC.

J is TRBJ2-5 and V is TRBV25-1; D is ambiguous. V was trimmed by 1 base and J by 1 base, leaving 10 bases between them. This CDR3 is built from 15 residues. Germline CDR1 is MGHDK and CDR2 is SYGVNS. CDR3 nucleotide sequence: TGTGCCAGCAGTGAATGGCTGGGCAGCCAAGAGACCCAGTACTTC. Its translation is CASSEWLGSQETQYF.

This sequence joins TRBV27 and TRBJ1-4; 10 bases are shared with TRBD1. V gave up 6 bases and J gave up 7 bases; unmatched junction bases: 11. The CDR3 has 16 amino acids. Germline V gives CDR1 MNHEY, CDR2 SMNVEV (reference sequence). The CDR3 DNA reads TGTGCCAGCAGCCCCTTAGGGGACAGGGGTGCTGAAAAACTGTTTTTT. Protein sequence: CASSPLGDRGAEKLFF.

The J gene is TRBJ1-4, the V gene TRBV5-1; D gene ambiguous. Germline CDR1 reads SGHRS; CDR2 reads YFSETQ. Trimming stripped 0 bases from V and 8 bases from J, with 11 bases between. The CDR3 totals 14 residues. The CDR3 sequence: CASSLVGSEEKLFF. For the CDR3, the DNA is TGCGCCAGCAGCTTGGTAGGGAGCGAGGAAAAACTGTTTTTT.

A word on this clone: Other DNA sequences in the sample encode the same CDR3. DNA for the CDR3: TGTGCCAGCAGCGTATCAGGGGGCACTGAAGCTTTCTTT. Residues: CASSVSGGTEAFF. V usage is TRBV9 and J usage is TRBJ1-1; the match to TRBD1 covers 7 bases. V lost 1 base, J lost 4 bases, and 1 base stayed unmatched. This CDR3 is built from 13 residues. CDR1 and CDR2 from the germline V gene are SGDLS and YYNGEE.

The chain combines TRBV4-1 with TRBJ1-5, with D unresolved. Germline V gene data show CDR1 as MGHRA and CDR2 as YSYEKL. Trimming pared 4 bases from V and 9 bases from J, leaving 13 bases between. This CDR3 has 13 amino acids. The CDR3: CASSPRTGMPQHF. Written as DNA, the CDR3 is TGCGCCAGCAGCCCTCGGACCGGAATGCCCCAGCATTTT.

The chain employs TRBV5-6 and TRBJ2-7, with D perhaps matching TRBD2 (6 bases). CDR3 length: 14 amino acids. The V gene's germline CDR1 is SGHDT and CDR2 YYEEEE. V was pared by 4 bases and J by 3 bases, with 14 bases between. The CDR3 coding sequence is TGTGCCAGCAGCGCGGGACGGCAGAACTACGAGCAGTACTTC. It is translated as CASSAGRQNYEQYF.

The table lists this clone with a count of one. The CDR3 protein is CASSYRHGYEQFF. CDR3 sequence (DNA): TGCGCCAGCAGCTACCGGCACGGCTATGAGCAGTTCTTC. The chain links TRBV4-1 to TRBJ2-1; D ambiguous. This CDR3 has 13 amino acids. Germline CDR1 MGHRA, CDR2 YSYEKL. V lost 5 bases and J 8 bases, leaving 13 bases between the germline ends.

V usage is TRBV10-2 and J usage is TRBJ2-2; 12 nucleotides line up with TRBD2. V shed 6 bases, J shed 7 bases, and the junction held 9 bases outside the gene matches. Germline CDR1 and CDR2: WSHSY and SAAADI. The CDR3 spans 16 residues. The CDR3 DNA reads TGCGCCAGCAGCCTTCTAGCGGGAGGGCCTCACGGGGAGCTGTTTTTT. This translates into CASSLLAGGPHGELFF.

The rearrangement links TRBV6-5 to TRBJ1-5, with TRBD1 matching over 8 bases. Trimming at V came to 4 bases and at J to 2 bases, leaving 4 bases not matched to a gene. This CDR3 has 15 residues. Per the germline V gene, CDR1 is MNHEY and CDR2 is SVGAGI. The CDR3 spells CASSSQGQGNQPQHF. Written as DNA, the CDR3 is TGTGCCAGCAGTTCCCAGGGACAGGGCAATCAGCCCCAGCATTTT.

The CDR3 loop reads CASSLEGLGPWSQHF. The CDR3 bases are TGTGCCAGCAGCTTAGAAGGTTTGGGACCATGGTCCCAGCATTTT. V is TRBV7-9 and J is TRBJ1-5, with D maybe TRBD1 (5 bases). This CDR3 has 15 residues. CDR1 is SEHNR and CDR2 is FQNEAQ in the germline V gene (reference sequence). V lost 1 base and J lost 11, with 18 bases in between.

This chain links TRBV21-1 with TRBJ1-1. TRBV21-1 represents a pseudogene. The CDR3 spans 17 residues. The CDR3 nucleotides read TGTGCCAGCAGCAACGGTCCCCCCCCCGGGTGGACCACTGAAGCTTTCTTT. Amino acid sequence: CASSNGPPPGWTTEAFF.

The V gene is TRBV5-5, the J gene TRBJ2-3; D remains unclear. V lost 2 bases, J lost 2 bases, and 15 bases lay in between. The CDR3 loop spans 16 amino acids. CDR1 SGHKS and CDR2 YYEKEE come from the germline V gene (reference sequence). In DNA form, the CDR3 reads TGTGCCAGCAGCTTCAGACTCTCAAGCCCCACAGATACGCAGTATTTT. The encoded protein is CASSFRLSSPTDTQYF.